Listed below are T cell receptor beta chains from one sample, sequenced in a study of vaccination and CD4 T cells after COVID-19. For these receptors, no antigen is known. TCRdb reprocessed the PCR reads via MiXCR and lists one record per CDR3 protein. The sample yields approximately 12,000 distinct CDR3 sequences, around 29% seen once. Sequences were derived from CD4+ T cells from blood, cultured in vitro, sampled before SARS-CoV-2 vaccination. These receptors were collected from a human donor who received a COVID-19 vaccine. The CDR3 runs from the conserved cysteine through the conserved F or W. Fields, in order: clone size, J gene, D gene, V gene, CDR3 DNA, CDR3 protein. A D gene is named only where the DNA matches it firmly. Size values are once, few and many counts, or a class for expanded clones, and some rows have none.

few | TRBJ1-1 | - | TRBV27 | TGTGCCAGCAGTTTGGGGGGACCGAACACTGAAGCTTTCTTT | CASSLGGPNTEAFF
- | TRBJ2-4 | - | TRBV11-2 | TGTGCCAGCAGCTTTAGGGGGAGGGGGGATAGCCAAAAACATTCAGTACGAGGTTTTCAGTACTTC | CASSFRGRGDSQKHSVRGFQYF
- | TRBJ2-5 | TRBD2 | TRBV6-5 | TGTGCCAGCAGTTACTCGTATCAGCGGGGGACCCAAGAGACCCAGTACTTC | CASSYSYQRGTQETQYF
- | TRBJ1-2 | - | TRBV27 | TGTGCCAGCAGTTCTCGACAGGAATTTGTGGAGGGCTACACCTTC | CASSSRQEFVEGYTF
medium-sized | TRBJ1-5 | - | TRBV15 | TGTGCCACCAGCAGAGCCTCGGGAGGGAGGGCTCAGCCCCAGCATTTT | CATSRASGGRAQPQHF
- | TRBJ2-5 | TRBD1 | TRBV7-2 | TGTGCCAGCAGCCGAGACAGGGGTGGGCGAGAGACCCAGTACTTC | CASSRDRGGRETQYF
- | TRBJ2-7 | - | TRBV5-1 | TGCGCCAGCAGCCCCGCATCGGCCTACGAGCAGTACTTC | CASSPASAYEQYF
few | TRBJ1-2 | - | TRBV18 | TGTGCCAGCTCCCCTGGGGGGGACCTCGGCTACACCTTC | CASSPGGDLGYTF
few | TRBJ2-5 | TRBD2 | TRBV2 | TGTGCCAGCAGCCGTCCGGGACTAGCGGGAGGGGAGACCCAGTACTTC | CASSRPGLAGGETQYF
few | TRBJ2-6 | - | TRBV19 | TGTGCCAGTAGTATTACTACTGAATCCTCTGGGGCCAACGTCCTGACTTTC | CASSITTESSGANVLTF